This TCR beta chain was sequenced during a study of lymphopenia after photon versus proton radiotherapy. Study-wide results and caveats: Photon-treated patients lost naive T cells and TCR diversity; proton-treated stayed stable.

The repertoire was sequenced with immunoSEQ multiplex PCR; TCRdb's copy has only in-frame clones and lacks some. Of under 65,000 clones listed, about 88% are singletons. Per the germline V gene, CDR1 is MNHEY and CDR2 is SMNVEV (reference sequence). The CDR3 runs to 13 residues. Trimming took off 6 bases at V and 8 bases at J, with 13 bases between the two ends. As concerns this clone: Its antigen is undetermined.

The sequence was obtained from a man aged 55 to 70 with pancreatic cancer. V usage is TRBV27 and J usage is TRBJ1-4, with D hard to call. This sample comprised peripheral blood, obtained from a patient treated with proton-based radiotherapy. CDR3 protein: CASRSGLTEKLFF. In nucleotides, the CDR3 is TGTGCCAGCAGGTCAGGACTGACGGAAAAACTGTTTTTT.